These 10 T cell receptor beta chains originate from one sample sequenced in a study of beta chain features in type 1 diabetes. Study-wide results and limits: Moderate but significant shortening of TCRB CDR3s was recorded in all four CD4+ subsets from Type 1 diabetes patients.

Since all of the isolated RNA was reverse transcribed, expressed TCRB transcripts were what got sequenced. Method: immunoSEQ multiplex PCR; TCRdb's copy keeps in-frame clones and lacks some. The sample has about 740,000 clones; roughly 13% are singletons. Their recognized antigens are unknown. The sequenced sample consisted of naive CD4+ T cells from blood. All receptors derive from a man younger than 35 with type 1 diabetes.

The rearrangement links TRBV27 to TRBJ2-2; 8 bases are shared with TRBD2. V shed 6 bases and J 6 bases; nucleotides not matched to a gene: 15. CDR1 is MNHEY and CDR2 is SMNVEV in the germline V gene (reference sequence). The CDR3 is 17 amino acids. CDR3 sequence: CASRNPTGTSGSGELFF. In DNA form, the CDR3 reads TGTGCCAGCAGAAACCCTACCGGGACTAGTGGATCCGGGGAGCTGTTTTTT.

This clone was found a few times. The V and J genes are TRBV7-9 and TRBJ2-6; D unresolved. The germline gives CDR1 SEHNR, CDR2 FQNEAQ (reference sequence). V was cut by 1 base and J by 2 bases, with 9 bases left in between. The CDR3 contains 16 residues. The CDR3, as DNA: TGTGCCAGCAGCTTAGTTGAGGACCCTGGGGCCAACGTCCTGACTTTC. This codes for CASSLVEDPGANVLTF.

This clone was seen a few times. The rearrangement joins TRBV30 to TRBJ1-4; no clear D gene. In germline, CDR1 is GTSNPN, CDR2 SVGIG (reference sequence). This CDR3 spans 14 amino acids. V lost 3 bases, J lost 5 bases, and 13 bases lay in between. The CDR3 sequence is CAWSVGSWNEKLFF. Written as DNA, the CDR3 is TGTGCCTGGAGCGTTGGGTCCTGGAATGAAAAACTGTTTTTT.

This chain joins TRBV15 and TRBJ1-4; D not certain. Germline assignment: CDR1 LNHNV and CDR2 YYDKDF (reference sequence). Trimming shortened V by 5 bases and J by 0 bases, and 19 bases separated the two germline ends. The CDR3 is 18 amino acids. The CDR3 DNA follows: TGTGCCACCAGCCTCGGGCGGGGTTCAGGAACAACTAATGAAAAACTGTTTTTT. Translating it yields CATSLGRGSGTTNEKLFF.

This chain connects TRBV6-1 to TRBJ1-4; TRBD1 aligns across 7 bases. CDR3 length: 12 residues. Trimming at V came to 7 bases and at J to 6 bases, leaving 2 bases not matched to a gene. The germline V gene encodes CDR1 MNHNS and CDR2 SASEGT. CDR3 loop: CASTGTDEKLFF. The CDR3 DNA sequence: TGTGCCAGCACCGGGACAGATGAAAAACTGTTTTTT.

J is TRBJ2-5 and V is TRBV28; maybe TRBD2 (5 bases). The CDR3 sequence is 14 residues long. Germline lookup yields CDR1 MDHEN and CDR2 SYDVKM. V lost 8 bases and J 9 bases, leaving 22 bases between the germline ends. The CDR3 DNA reads TGTGCCAGCCTAAAGTCTCTAGCCCCGTCGTCCCAGTACTTC. Translation gives CASLKSLAPSSQYF.

This clone was seen more than once but under ten times. This chain uses TRBV29-1 with TRBJ1-1; D is possibly TRBD1 (5 bases). The CDR3 consists of 18 residues. V was shortened by 4 bases and J by 1 base, with 25 bases between the two germline ends. Germline V gene lookup returns CDR1 SQVTM and CDR2 ANQGSEA. The CDR3 loop is CSVVGAESLAGRNTEAFF. In nucleotides, the CDR3 is TGCAGCGTTGTCGGGGCGGAATCACTTGCAGGGCGGAACACTGAAGCTTTCTTT.

This clone was counted between two and nine times. The CDR3 DNA sequence: TGTGCCAGCAACCCCGGACAGGGTCTCACAGATACGCAGTATTTT. Encoded protein: CASNPGQGLTDTQYF. This chain uses TRBV7-9 with TRBJ2-3; 8 bases are shared with TRBD1. The CDR3 consists of 15 residues. J was trimmed by 2 bases and V by 7 bases; bases with no gene match: 8. The germline CDR1 and CDR2 sequences are SEHNR and FQNEAQ (reference sequence).

The chain has TRBV30 and TRBJ2-7, with D perhaps TRBD1 (6 bases). Germline CDR1 GTSNPN, CDR2 SVGIG (reference sequence). CDR3 length: 12 residues. The ends were cut back, 8 bases at V and 3 bases at J, with 14 bases in the middle. In nucleotides, the CDR3 is TGTGCCAGTAGTGGGGGCGGCTACGAGCAGTACTTC. Translation: CASSGGGYEQYF.

There are a few counts of this clone. The chain recombines TRBV13 with TRBJ1-4, with 7 positions matching TRBD1. The germline gives CDR1 PRHDT, CDR2 FYEKMQ (reference sequence). With V trimmed by 6 bases and J by 7 bases, 8 bases remained unmatched. CDR3 size: 14 residues. The CDR3 region is CASSRQGKGEKLFF. The DNA of the CDR3 is TGTGCCAGCAGTCGACAGGGAAAAGGTGAAAAACTGTTTTTT.